This TCR beta chain derives from a study of cytomegalovirus exposure and HLA in healthy donors. Study details: Some 90 million unique TCRs from HLA-typed donors were held in an early data release. Study-level results: It was assumed in the presence/absence analyses that sequencing depth was roughly uniform across donors. Some V segments could not be told apart, so they were left out, TRBV6-2 and TRBV6-3 among them.

Amplification used 60 Vbeta primers and 13 Jbeta primers. The repertoire was sequenced with immunoSEQ multiplex PCR; TCRdb's copy has only in-frame clones and lacks some. Of about 90,000 clones in the sample, over 60% were seen once. Germline CDR1 is SGDLS and CDR2 is YYNGEE. This CDR3 region has 15 residues. Unmatched junction bases numbered 5, after V lost 2 bases and J lost 6 bases. Notes on this clone: Its antigen is not known.

J is TRBJ2-1 and V is TRBV9; the match to TRBD1 covers 10 bases. This clonotype was sampled from a woman aged 40 to 50 in good health and CMV-seropositive. The sequencing input was PBMCs. The CDR3 region is CASSVRDRGGNEQFF. CDR3 sequence (DNA): TGTGCCAGCAGCGTGCGGGACAGGGGAGGCAATGAGCAGTTCTTC.